This is a list of T cell receptor beta chains from one sample in a study of radiotherapy plus CTLA-4 blockade in lung cancer. TCRdb keeps only in-frame clones here, not all; method: immunoSEQ multiplex PCR. The sample consists of about 43,000 clones, about 67% of them appearing once. Sequences were derived from peripheral blood, sampled from a patient treated with radiotherapy plus ipilimumab. These receptors all stem from a human donor with non-small cell lung cancer who had a partial response to radiotherapy plus ipilimumab. Both conserved end residues are part of each CDR3. D genes are given only for firm matches. Only some rows state a clone size, as once, few, many or a class for expanded clones.

j_gene | abundance | v_gene | d_gene | CDR3nt | CDR3aa
TRBJ2-6 | once | TRBV4-2 | TRBD2 | TGTGCCAGCAGCCAAGATCTAGGGACTAGCGGGGGCGGAGGGGCCAACGTCCTGACTTTC | CASSQDLGTSGGGGANVLTF
TRBJ2-4 | medium-sized | TRBV9 | TRBD2 | TGTGCCAGCAGCGTAGCTGCGGGAGCGGGGGAAAACATTCAGTACTTC | CASSVAAGAGENIQYF
TRBJ2-1 | - | TRBV5-1 | TRBD2 | TGCGCCAGCAGCTTGGAGCGGGGTGGAGGGGTTTACAATGAGCAGTTCTTC | CASSLERGGGVYNEQFF
TRBJ2-4 | few | TRBV28 | TRBD2 | TGTGCCAGCAGTTTCCTTTATGGGGATAGCGGGGGGGCCGCCAAAAACATTCAGTACTTC | CASSFLYGDSGGAAKNIQYF
TRBJ1-1 | - | TRBV6-1 | TRBD1 | TGTGCCAGCAGGAGACAGGGCGAGAACACTGAAGCTTTCTTT | CASRRQGENTEAFF
TRBJ1-1 | - | TRBV19 | TRBD1 | TGTGCCAGTAGTATAGCGACGGGGACAGGGTTGAACACTGAAGCTTTCTTT | CASSIATGTGLNTEAFF
TRBJ2-1 | - | TRBV30 | TRBD1 | TGTGCCTGGGACAGGGGGCTCAGCTCCTACAATGAGCAGTTCTTC | CAWDRGLSSYNEQFF
TRBJ1-2 | - | TRBV5-1 | - | TGCGTTAGCAGTCCCCCAGGCAGCAACTATGGCTACACCTTC | CVSSPPGSNYGYTF
TRBJ1-5 | - | TRBV5-5 | - | TGTGCCAGCAGCTGGAGAAGCAATCAGCCCCAGCATTTT | CASSWRSNQPQHF
TRBJ1-1 | once | TRBV6-1 | - | TGTGCCAGCAGTGAAGACAGGGTGCGGACTGAAGCTTTCTTT | CASSEDRVRTEAFF